This T cell receptor beta chain was identified in a study of PD-1 blockade in classical Hodgkin lymphoma. Study results and limitations: In CD4+ cells, TCR diversity went up significantly by C4D1, but in CD8+ cells it did not. Possibly reflecting disease activity or prior therapy, repertoire differences have causes that remain undefined.

The time point is: cycle 4 day 1 (C4D1), after more than five weeks of nivolumab. Brentuximab vedotin exposure varied among the patients, all of whom had relapsed after autologous stem cell transplantation. CD4+ T cells were purified from thawed PBMCs by negative selection. Best response was recorded as complete response, partial response or progressive disease. Profiled with immunoSEQ multiplex PCR; TCRdb holds only in-frame clones, not every one. The sample includes fewer than 35,000 clones, roughly nine tenths seen only once; the top ten take 0.3%. This clone was seen once. Antigen unknown. The ends were cut back, 2 bases at V and 7 bases at J, with 11 bases in the middle. Looked up from germline, CDR1 is MGHRA and CDR2 is YSYEKL. This CDR3 has 14 amino acids.

The genes are TRBV4-1 and TRBJ1-4; D remains unclear. Specimen: CD4+ T cells from blood, collected before the fourth cycle of nivolumab. The source is a human donor with classical Hodgkin lymphoma. The CDR3 spells CASSQYTALEKLFF. Written as DNA, the CDR3 is TGCGCCAGCAGCCAATACACTGCCCTTGAAAAACTGTTTTTT.